This passage covers 17 T cell receptor beta chains from one sample sequenced in a study of blood T cell repertoires in COVID-19. Profiled with immunoSEQ multiplex PCR; TCRdb holds only in-frame clones, not every one. The sample has about 300,000 clones, roughly nine tenths seen once. Sequencing was carried out using PBMCs or T cells enriched from blood (not recorded which). The receptors come from a woman aged 30 to 39 who had recovered from COVID-19.

This sequence joins TRBV19 and TRBJ2-1; TRBD2 matches at 9 bases. CDR1 and CDR2 (germline): LNHDA, SQIVND (reference sequence). The V segment lost 3 bases and the J segment 6 bases; nucleotides outside the gene matches: 6. CDR3 length: 15 amino acids. For the CDR3, the DNA is TGTGCCAGTAGTATGTCTGCGGGGGGGTTCAATGAGCAGTTCTTC. Its protein product is CASSMSAGGFNEQFF. Complete variable domain (other parts from reference TRBV19 and TRBJ2-1): DGGITQSPKYLFRKEGQNVTLSCEQNLNHDAMYWYRQDPGQGLRLIYYSQIVNDFQKGDIAEGYSVSREKKESFPLTVTSAQKNPTAFYLCASSMSAGGFNEQFFGPGTRLTVL.

V and J are TRBV28 and TRBJ1-5, with D perhaps matching TRBD1 (5 bases). CDR3 length: 14 amino acids. The V end lost 3 bases, the J end lost 6 bases, and 12 bases lay between the germline ends. Germline loops: CDR1 MDHEN, CDR2 SYDVKM. The CDR3 is CASSFGGAAQPQHF. Written as DNA, the CDR3 is TGTGCCAGCAGTTTCGGGGGAGCGGCTCAGCCCCAGCATTTT. The variable domain in full, completed from reference TRBV28 and TRBJ1-5, reads DVKVTQSSRYLVKRTGEKVFLECVQDMDHENMFWYRQDPGLGLRLIYFSYDVKMKEKGDIPEGYSVSREKKERFSLILESASTNQTSMYLCASSFGGAAQPQHFGDGTRLSIL.

The V and J genes are TRBV7-3 and TRBJ2-3, with TRBD2 identical over 11 bases. From germline, CDR1 is SGHTA and CDR2 FQGTGA. Trimming cost V 7 bases and J 4 bases; bases outside gene matches: 7. There are 15 residues in the CDR3. The CDR3 loop is CASNLAGGRADTQYF. As DNA, the CDR3 is TGTGCCAGCAATCTAGCGGGGGGTCGGGCAGATACGCAGTATTTT.

The chain links TRBV7-2 to TRBJ1-2; D is unclear. CDR1 and CDR2 (germline): SGHTA, FQGNSA. The CDR3 contains 15 residues. The V end lost 3 bases, the J end lost 4 bases, and 15 bases lay between the germline ends. CDR3 nucleotide sequence: TGTGCCAGCAGCTTGGAACAGTCTTCATTCTATGGCTACACCTTC. Amino acids: CASSLEQSSFYGYTF.

V and J are TRBV4-2 and TRBJ1-2; possibly TRBD1 for D (5 bases). V was cut by 4 bases and J by 2 bases, with 14 bases left in between. The V gene's germline CDR1 is LGHNA and CDR2 YNFKEQ. The CDR3 totals 15 residues. As DNA, the CDR3 is TGTGCCAGCAGCCTCGCTTGGGGGGGGAACTATGGCTACACCTTC. It is translated as CASSLAWGGNYGYTF.

This clone occurred a few times. V gene TRBV25-1 combines with J gene TRBJ1-2; a possible D gene is TRBD1 (6 bases). Trimming cost V 4 bases and J 2 bases, with 8 bases left between them. Germline CDR1 MGHDK, CDR2 SYGVNS. The CDR3 totals 13 residues. For the CDR3, the DNA is TGTGCCAGCAGTGGCACAGGGAACTATGGCTACACCTTC. Translated, it gives CASSGTGNYGYTF.

This chain joins TRBV27 and TRBJ2-3, with a possible D match to TRBD2 (7 bases). CDR3 size: 17 residues. Germline V CDR1 and CDR2: MNHEY, SMNVEV (reference sequence). The V end lost 5 bases, the J end lost 4 bases, and 22 bases lay between the germline ends. The CDR3 loop is CASSPPLGRGRADTQYF. Here the CDR3 DNA reads TGTGCCAGCAGTCCTCCCTTGGGGCGGGGGCGGGCAGATACGCAGTATTTT.

V gene TRBV10-2 combines with J gene TRBJ1-2; no reliable D call. Germline lookup yields CDR1 WSHSY and CDR2 SAAADI. The V end was cut by 8 bases, the J end by 3 bases, with 13 bases between. There are 13 residues in the CDR3. CDR3 coding DNA: TGCGCCAGCGGCTGGCTACGGGACTATGGCTACACCTTC. Protein product: CASGWLRDYGYTF.

The rearrangement uses TRBV27 and TRBJ1-5; D may be TRBD1 (6 bases). Trimming took off 0 bases at V and 5 bases at J, with 11 bases between the two ends. The CDR3 runs 15 residues. Germline-derived CDR1 and CDR2 are MNHEY and SMNVEV (reference sequence). The CDR3 protein is CASSLSGTRYQPQHF. The CDR3 DNA reads TGTGCCAGCAGTTTATCGGGGACACGATATCAGCCCCAGCATTTT.

This clone was detected many times. The chain recombines TRBV21-1 with TRBJ1-1; whether TRBD1, the table's D call, matches the DNA was not checked. TRBV21-1 is termed a pseudogene. This CDR3 has 18 amino acids. CDR3 loop: CASSKGRQGGNMNTEAFF. The CDR3 DNA reads TGTGCCAGCAGCAAAGGTAGGCAGGGGGGCAACATGAACACTGAAGCTTTCTTT.

This clone was seen more than once but under ten times. The chain uses TRBV6-1 and TRBJ1-2; D not resolved. V was pared by 2 bases and J by 8 bases, with 9 bases between. Germline V gene sequence: CDR1 MNHNS, CDR2 SASEGT. The CDR3 runs to 12 residues. In nucleotides, the CDR3 is TGTGCCAGCAGTGAAACGACGGAGGGCTACACCTTC. This translates into CASSETTEGYTF.

J is TRBJ1-2 and V is TRBV7-2; 7 nucleotides line up with TRBD1. Germline CDR1 SGHTA, CDR2 FQGNSA. The CDR3 runs to 14 residues. With 6 bases clipped from V and 4 bases from J, the junction kept 8 bases outside the gene matches. For the CDR3, the DNA is TGTGCCAGCAGGCCAGGGGGTGGTACCTATGGCTACACCTTC. It specifies CASRPGGGTYGYTF.

V is TRBV3-1 (or the pseudogene TRBV3-2) and J is TRBJ1-5; D may be TRBD1 (6 bases). Germline CDR1 reads LGHDT; CDR2 reads YNNKEL (reference sequence). V was cut by 1 base and J by 2 bases, with 24 bases left in between. This CDR3 is built from 20 residues. The CDR3 reads CASSQAPVGWGLSGNQPQHF. The CDR3, as DNA: TGTGCCAGCAGCCAAGCCCCGGTCGGCTGGGGGCTATCTGGCAATCAGCCCCAGCATTTT.

This chain uses TRBV10-3 with TRBJ1-2; tentatively, D is TRBD1 (6 bases). CDR1 ENHRY and CDR2 SYGVKD come from the germline V gene. This CDR3 comprises 14 residues. The germline V and J ends were trimmed by 5 bases and 8 bases, with 18 bases remaining between them. The CDR3 protein is CAISTDGTTGGYTF. The DNA for the CDR3 is TGTGCCATCAGTACCGACGGGACCACAGGGGGCTACACCTTC.

This clone occurred once. The genes are TRBV4-1 and TRBJ1-4; D remains ambiguous. The CDR3 totals 16 residues. Trimming cost V 0 bases and J 0 bases, with 8 bases left between them. From germline, CDR1 is MGHRA and CDR2 YSYEKL. This CDR3 reads CASSQERHTTNEKLFF. The CDR3 nucleotides are TGCGCCAGCAGCCAAGAGAGGCATACAACTAATGAAAAACTGTTTTTT.

This chain links TRBV15 with TRBJ1-1; 8 bases map to TRBD1. Germline CDR1 reads LNHNV; CDR2 reads YYDKDF (reference sequence). Germline trimming cut 3 bases from V and 1 base from J; bases unmatched to any gene: 4. This CDR3 has 15 amino acids. CDR3 DNA sequence: TGTGCCACCAGCAGCTCCGGGACAGGGAACACTGAAGCTTTCTTT. Translated, it gives CATSSSGTGNTEAFF.

The chain has TRBV2 and TRBJ1-3; 8 nucleotides match TRBD1. The CDR3 has 14 residues. V lost 6 bases to trimming and J lost 2 bases; unmatched junction nucleotides: 3. Germline V gene data show CDR1 as SNHLY and CDR2 as FYNNEI. The CDR3 protein is CASRPGQAGNTIYF. The CDR3 DNA is TGTGCCAGCAGACCGGGACAGGCTGGAAACACCATATATTTT.